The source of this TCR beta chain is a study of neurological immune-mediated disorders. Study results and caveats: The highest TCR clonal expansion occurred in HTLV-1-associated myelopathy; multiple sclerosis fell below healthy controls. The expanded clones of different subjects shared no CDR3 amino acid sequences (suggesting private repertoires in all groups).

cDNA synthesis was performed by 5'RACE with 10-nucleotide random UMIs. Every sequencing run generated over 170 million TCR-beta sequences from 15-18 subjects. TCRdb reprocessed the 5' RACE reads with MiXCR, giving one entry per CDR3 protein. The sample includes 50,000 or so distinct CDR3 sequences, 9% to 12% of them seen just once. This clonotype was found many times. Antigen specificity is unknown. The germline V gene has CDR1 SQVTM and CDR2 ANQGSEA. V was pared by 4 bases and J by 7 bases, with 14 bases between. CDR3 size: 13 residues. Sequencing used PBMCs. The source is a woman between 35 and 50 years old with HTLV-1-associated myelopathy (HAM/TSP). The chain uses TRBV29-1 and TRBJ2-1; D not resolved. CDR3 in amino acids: CSVAKDLGNEQFF. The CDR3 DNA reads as TGCAGCGTTGCAAAAGACCTTGGGAATGAGCAGTTCTTC.